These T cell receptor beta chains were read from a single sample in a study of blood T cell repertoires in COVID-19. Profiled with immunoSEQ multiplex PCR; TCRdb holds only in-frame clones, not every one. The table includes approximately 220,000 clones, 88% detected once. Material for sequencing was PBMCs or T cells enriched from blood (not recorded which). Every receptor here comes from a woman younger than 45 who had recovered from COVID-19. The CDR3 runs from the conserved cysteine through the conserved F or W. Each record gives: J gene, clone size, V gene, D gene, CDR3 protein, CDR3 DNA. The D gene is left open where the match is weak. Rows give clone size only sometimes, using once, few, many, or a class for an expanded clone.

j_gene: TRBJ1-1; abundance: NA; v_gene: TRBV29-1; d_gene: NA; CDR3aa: CSVKVGGVNTEAFF; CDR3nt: TGCAGCGTTAAAGTAGGAGGGGTGAACACTGAAGCTTTCTTT
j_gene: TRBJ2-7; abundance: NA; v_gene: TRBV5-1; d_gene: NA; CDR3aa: CASSFGNEQYF; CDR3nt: TGCGCCAGCAGCTTCGGGAACGAGCAGTACTTC
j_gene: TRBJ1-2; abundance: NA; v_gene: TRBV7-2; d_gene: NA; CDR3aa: CASSLVGGGSFIYGYTF; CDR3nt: TGTGCCAGCAGCTTAGTAGGTGGTGGGAGCTTCATCTATGGCTACACCTTC
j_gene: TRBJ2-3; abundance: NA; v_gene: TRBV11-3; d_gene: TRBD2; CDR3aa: CASSIQTSGGKDTQYF; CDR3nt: TGTGCCAGCAGCATCCAGACTAGCGGTGGGAAAGATACGCAGTATTTT
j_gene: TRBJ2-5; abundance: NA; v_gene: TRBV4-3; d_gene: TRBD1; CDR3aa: CASSQDTARKGAETQYF; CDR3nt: TGCGCCAGCAGCCAAGATACGGCCCGGAAGGGGGCAGAGACCCAGTACTTC
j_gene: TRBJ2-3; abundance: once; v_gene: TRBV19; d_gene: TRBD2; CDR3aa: CASSMALAGRDTQYF; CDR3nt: TGTGCCAGTAGTATGGCGCTAGCGGGGAGAGATACGCAGTATTTT
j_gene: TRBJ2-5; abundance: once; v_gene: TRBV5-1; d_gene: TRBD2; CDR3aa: CASSLAGGRQETQYF; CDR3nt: TGCGCCAGCAGCTTGGCGGGGGGTCGCCAAGAGACCCAGTACTTC
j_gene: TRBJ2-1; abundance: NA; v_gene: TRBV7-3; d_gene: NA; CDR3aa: CASSLSGAGNVYNEQFF; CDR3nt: TGTGCCAGCAGCTTAAGTGGGGCGGGGAACGTTTACAATGAGCAGTTCTTC
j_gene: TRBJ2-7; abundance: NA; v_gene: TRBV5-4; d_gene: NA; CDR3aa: CASSNRDTSYEQYF; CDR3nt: TGTGCCAGCAGCAACCGGGACACCTCCTACGAGCAGTACTTC
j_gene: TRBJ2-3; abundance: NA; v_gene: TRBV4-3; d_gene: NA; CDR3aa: CASSQDRVGADTQYF; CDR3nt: TGCGCCAGCAGCCAAGACAGGGTTGGAGCAGATACGCAGTATTTT
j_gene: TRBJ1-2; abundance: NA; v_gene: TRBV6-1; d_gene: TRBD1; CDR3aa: CASSEWDSSNYGYTF; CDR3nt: TGTGCCAGCAGTGAATGGGACAGCAGCAACTATGGCTACACCTTC
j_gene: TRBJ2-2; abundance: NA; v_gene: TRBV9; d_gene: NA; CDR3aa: CASSVGGTGELFF; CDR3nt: TGTGCCAGCAGCGTAGGCGGCACCGGGGAGCTGTTTTTT
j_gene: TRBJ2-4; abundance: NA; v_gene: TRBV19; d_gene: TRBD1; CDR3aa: CASSPTGVRGNIQYF; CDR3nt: TGTGCCAGTAGTCCGACAGGGGTAAGGGGAAACATTCAGTACTTC
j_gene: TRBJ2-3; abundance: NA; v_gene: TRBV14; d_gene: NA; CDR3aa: CASSQEGPGGTDTQYF; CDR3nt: TGTGCCAGCAGCCAAGAGGGGCCAGGGGGCACAGATACGCAGTATTTT
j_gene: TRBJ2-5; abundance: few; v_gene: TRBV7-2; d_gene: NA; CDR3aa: CASSLATGETQYF; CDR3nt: TGTGCCAGCAGCTTAGCCACGGGGGAGACCCAGTACTTC
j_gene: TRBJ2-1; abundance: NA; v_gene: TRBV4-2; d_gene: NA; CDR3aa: CASSQGPGVDEQFF; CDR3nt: TGTGCCAGCAGCCAAGGACCCGGGGTTGATGAGCAGTTCTTC
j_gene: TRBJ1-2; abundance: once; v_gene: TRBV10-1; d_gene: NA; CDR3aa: CARKGAGTNFPGYTF; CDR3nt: TGCGCCAGGAAGGGAGCCGGGACAAATTTTCCGGGCTACACCTTC
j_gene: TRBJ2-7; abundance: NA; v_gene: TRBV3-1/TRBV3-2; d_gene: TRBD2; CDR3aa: CASSVAGEIYEQYF; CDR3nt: TGTGCCAGCAGTGTCGCGGGGGAGATCTACGAGCAGTACTTC
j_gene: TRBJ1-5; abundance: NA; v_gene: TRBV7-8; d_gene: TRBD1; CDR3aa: CASSLRDRNQPQHF; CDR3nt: TGTGCCAGCAGCTTAAGGGACAGAAATCAGCCCCAGCATTTT
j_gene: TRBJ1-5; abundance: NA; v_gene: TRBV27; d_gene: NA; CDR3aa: CASSLGSRGGNQPQHF; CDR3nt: TGTGCCAGCAGTTTAGGAAGCCGGGGGGGCAATCAGCCCCAGCATTTT
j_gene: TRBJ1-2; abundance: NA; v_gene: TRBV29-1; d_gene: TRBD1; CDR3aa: CSVSDRGDGYTF; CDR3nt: TGCAGCGTTTCTGACAGGGGGGATGGCTACACCTTC
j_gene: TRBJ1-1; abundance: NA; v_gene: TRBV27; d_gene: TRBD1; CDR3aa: CASSFRTGAARDTEAFF; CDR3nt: TGTGCCAGCAGTTTCAGGACAGGGGCGGCCAGGGACACTGAAGCTTTCTTT
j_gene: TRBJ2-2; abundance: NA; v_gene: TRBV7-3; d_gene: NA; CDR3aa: CASSSVTGELPGPGELFF; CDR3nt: TGTGCCAGCAGCTCCGTCACCGGGGAGCTCCCTGGTCCCGGGGAGCTGTTTTTT
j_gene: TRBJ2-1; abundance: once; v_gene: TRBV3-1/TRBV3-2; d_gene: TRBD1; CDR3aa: CASSHTWTGGAYNEQFF; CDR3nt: TGTGCCAGCAGCCACACCTGGACAGGGGGTGCCTACAATGAGCAGTTCTTC
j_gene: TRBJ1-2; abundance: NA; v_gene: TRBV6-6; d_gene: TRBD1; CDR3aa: CASSSAGQGASYGYTF; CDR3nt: TGTGCCAGCAGCTCGGCCGGACAGGGGGCTTCCTATGGCTACACCTTC
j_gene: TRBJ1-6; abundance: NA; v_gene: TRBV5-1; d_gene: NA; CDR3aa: CASGEGGLTPLHF; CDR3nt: TGCGCCAGCGGTGAGGGAGGGCTGACACCCCTCCACTTT
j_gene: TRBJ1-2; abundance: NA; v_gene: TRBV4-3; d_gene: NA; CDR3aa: CASSQDFGWAYGYTF; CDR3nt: TGCGCCAGCAGCCAAGATTTTGGGTGGGCCTATGGCTACACCTTC
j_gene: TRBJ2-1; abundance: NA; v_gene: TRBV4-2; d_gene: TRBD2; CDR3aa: CASSQTSGGVSSYNEQFF; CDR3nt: TGTGCCAGCAGCCAAACTAGCGGGGGGGTAAGCTCCTACAATGAGCAGTTCTTC
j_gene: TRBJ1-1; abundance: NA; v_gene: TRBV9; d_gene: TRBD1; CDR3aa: CASSVEGQGFLGTEAFF; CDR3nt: TGTGCCAGCAGCGTAGAGGGACAGGGGTTTTTGGGTACTGAAGCTTTCTTT
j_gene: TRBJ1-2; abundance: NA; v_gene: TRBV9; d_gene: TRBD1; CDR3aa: CASSPTGEAGYGYTF; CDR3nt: TGTGCCAGCAGCCCCACAGGGGAGGCCGGCTATGGCTACACCTTC
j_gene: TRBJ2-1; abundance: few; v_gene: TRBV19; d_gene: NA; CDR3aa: CASSNPTAGDYNEQFF; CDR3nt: TGTGCCAGTAGTAATCCGACGGCGGGCGACTACAATGAGCAGTTCTTC
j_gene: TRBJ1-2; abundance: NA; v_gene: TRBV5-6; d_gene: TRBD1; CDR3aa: CASSAGQGYGYTF; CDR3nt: TGTGCCAGCAGCGCGGGACAGGGTTATGGCTACACCTTC
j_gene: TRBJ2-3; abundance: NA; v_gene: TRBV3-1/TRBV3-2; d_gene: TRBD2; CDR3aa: CASSQAFSGGDTQYF; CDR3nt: TGTGCCAGCAGCCAAGCCTTTAGCGGGGGTGATACGCAGTATTTT